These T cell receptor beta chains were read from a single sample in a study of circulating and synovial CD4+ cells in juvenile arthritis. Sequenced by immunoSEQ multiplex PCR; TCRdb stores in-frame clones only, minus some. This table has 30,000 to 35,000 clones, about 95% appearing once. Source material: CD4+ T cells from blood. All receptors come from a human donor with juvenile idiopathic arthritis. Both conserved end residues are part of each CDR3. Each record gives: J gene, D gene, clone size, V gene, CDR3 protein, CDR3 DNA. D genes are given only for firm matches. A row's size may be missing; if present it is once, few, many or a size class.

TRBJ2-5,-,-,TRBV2,CASLEYIRGETQYF,TGTGCCAGCCTCGAATATATTAGGGGAGAGACCCAGTACTTC
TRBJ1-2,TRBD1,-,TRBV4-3,CASSRVGTGPGYTF,TGCGCCAGCAGCCGTGTTGGGACAGGGCCTGGCTACACCTTC
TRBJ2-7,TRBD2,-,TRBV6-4,CARTPGLAGSGPPYEQYF,TGTGCCAGGACTCCTGGACTAGCGGGGTCGGGTCCCCCCTACGAGCAGTACTTC
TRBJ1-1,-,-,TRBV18,CASSPREGVTEAFF,TGTGCCAGCTCACCCCGGGAGGGGGTCACTGAAGCTTTCTTT
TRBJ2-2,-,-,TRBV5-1,CASSGGNKNTGELFF,TGCGCCAGCAGCGGAGGGAACAAGAACACCGGGGAGCTGTTTTTT
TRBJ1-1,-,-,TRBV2,CASSRTQGSSTEAFF,TGTGCCAGCAGCCGGACTCAGGGGTCTAGCACTGAAGCTTTCTTT
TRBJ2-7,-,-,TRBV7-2,CASSLARQYEQYF,TGTGCCAGCAGCTTAGCCCGACAATACGAGCAGTACTTC
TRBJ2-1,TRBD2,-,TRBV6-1,CASSELGTSGRTSYNEQFF,TGTGCCAGCAGTGAGTTGGGGACTAGCGGGAGGACTTCCTACAATGAGCAGTTCTTC
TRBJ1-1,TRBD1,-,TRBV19,CASSDRDRAPEAFF,TGTGCCAGTAGTGACCGGGACAGGGCCCCTGAAGCTTTCTTT
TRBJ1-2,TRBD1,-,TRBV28,CASSLSGRGIYGYTF,TGTGCCAGCAGTTTGAGTGGCAGGGGGATCTATGGCTACACCTTC
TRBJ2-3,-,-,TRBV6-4,CATGRGHQDTQYF,TGTGCCACGGGCCGAGGGCATCAAGATACGCAGTATTTT
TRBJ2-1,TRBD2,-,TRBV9,CASSEGTSGSNEQFF,TGTGCCAGCAGCGAAGGGACTAGCGGGAGCAATGAGCAGTTCTTC
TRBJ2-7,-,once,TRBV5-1,CASSSNSPSYEQYF,TGCGCCAGCAGCTCAAACTCACCGTCCTACGAGCAGTACTTC
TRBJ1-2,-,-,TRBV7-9,CASTVGGANYGYTF,TGTGCCAGCACCGTGGGGGGAGCTAACTATGGCTACACCTTC
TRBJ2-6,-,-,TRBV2,CASSPDSLSGANVLTF,TGTGCCAGCAGTCCTGACAGCCTCTCTGGGGCCAACGTCCTGACTTTC
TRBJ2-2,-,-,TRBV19,CASSISGSNTGELFF,TGTGCCAGTAGTATTAGCGGTTCGAACACCGGGGAGCTGTTTTTT
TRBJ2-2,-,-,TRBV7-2,CASSSFMGELFF,TGTGCCAGCAGCTCTTTTATGGGGGAGCTGTTTTTT
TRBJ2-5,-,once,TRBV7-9,CASSVIRGAETQYF,TGTGCCAGCAGCGTCATTAGAGGAGCAGAGACCCAGTACTTC
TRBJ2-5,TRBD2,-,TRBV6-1,CASRGLVRETQYF,TGTGCCAGCAGGGGACTAGTTCGCGAGACCCAGTACTTC
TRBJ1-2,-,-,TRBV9,CASSTRTAPPYGYTF,TGTGCCAGCAGCACCCGGACAGCCCCACCCTATGGCTACACCTTC
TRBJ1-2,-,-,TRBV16,CASSQVAPGGGYTF,TGTGCCAGCAGCCAAGTAGCGCCCGGCGGTGGCTACACCTTC
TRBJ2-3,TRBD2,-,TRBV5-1,CASSTGGGQITDTQYF,TGCGCCAGCAGCACGGGCGGGGGGCAGATCACAGATACGCAGTATTTT
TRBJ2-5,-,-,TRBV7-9,CASSLRVLARETQYF,TGTGCCAGCAGCTTAAGGGTGTTAGCGAGGGAGACCCAGTACTTC
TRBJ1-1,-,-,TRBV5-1,CASSLPRGTEAFF,TGCGCCAGCAGCTTGCCTAGGGGCACTGAAGCTTTCTTT